This T cell receptor beta chain was captured in a study of blood T cells in healthy people across ages. Study-level results: Correlation between TCR beta diversity and naive T cell percentage was strong. Donors of long life had a larger count of naive CD4+ cells and greater diversity than aged donors. Since the PBMCs were unsorted, naive and antigen-experienced cells could not be conclusively compared.

All donors came from Russia, were Caucasian and healthy, and spanned ages roughly 6 to 100. A second roughly 7 to 11 cycle PCR used barcoded and J-beta primers. TCRdb re-called the 5' RACE reads through MiXCR, storing one row per CDR3 protein. The sample holds roughly 1,700,000 distinct CDR3 sequences, roughly 28% seen once. With regard to this clonotype: Its target is not known.

V gave up 6 bases and J gave up 0 bases, with 34 bases separating them. CDR3 length equals 22 residues. V is TRBV12-3 or TRBV12-4 and J is TRBJ2-3; D unclear. Sample: blood. The receptor comes from a woman in her 30s in good health. CDR3 coding DNA: TGTGCCAGCAGCTCTAATGGTAGCCCGCCTCGGCGAAACCACCTGAGCACAGATACGCAGTATTTT. Protein: CASSSNGSPPRRNHLSTDTQYF.